This entry concerns a single TCR beta chain. Clones were sequenced by immunoSEQ multiplex PCR, and TCRdb holds only the in-frame ones, with some missing. The sample shows 75,000 to 90,000 clones, about 87% of them seen only once. This sample was taken from a study of OX40 agonist ivuxolimab in advanced cancers. This CDR3 is 15 amino acids long. V was pared by 2 bases and J by 2 bases, with 13 bases between. Germline V gene lookup returns CDR1 SGHTA and CDR2 FQGNSA. The rearrangement uses TRBV7-2 and TRBJ2-7; D perhaps matches TRBD2 (6 bases). Sequencing used CD4+ or CD8+ T cells sorted from blood, obtained in a trial of the OX40 agonist ivuxolimab. This receptor was identified in an adult with an advanced solid tumor such as melanoma, head and neck, liver or kidney cancer. CDR3 nucleotide sequence: TGTGCCAGCAGCTTATCGGCTAGCGACCCCTACGAGCAGTACTTC. Protein product: CASSLSASDPYEQYF.